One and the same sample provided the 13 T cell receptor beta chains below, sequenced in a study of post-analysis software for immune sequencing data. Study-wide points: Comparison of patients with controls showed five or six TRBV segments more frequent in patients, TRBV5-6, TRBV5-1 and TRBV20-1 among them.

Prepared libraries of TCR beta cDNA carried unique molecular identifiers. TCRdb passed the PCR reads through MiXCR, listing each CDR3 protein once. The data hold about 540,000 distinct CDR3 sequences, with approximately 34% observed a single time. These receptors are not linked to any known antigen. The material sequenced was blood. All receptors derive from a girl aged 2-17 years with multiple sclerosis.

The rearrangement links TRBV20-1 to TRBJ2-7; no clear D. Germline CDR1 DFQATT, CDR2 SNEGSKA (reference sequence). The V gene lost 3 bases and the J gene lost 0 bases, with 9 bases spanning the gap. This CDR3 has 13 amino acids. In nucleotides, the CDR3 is TGCAGTGCTAGCCCCGAAATCTCCTACGAGCAGTACTTC. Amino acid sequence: CSASPEISYEQYF.

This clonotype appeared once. In DNA form, the CDR3 reads TGCGCCAGCAGCTTACAGGGGGAAGGCTACACCTTC. Protein: CASSLQGEGYTF. This chain links TRBV5-1 with TRBJ1-2, with TRBD1 matching over 8 bases. J gave up 8 bases and V 2 bases, and 2 bases lay outside the gene matches. The CDR3 sequence is 12 residues long. CDR1 and CDR2 (germline): SGHRS, YFSETQ.

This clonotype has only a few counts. This chain's CDR3 is CASSLLGPTNGFSYNEQFF. CDR3 sequence (DNA): TGCGCCAGCAGCTTGTTGGGTCCGACCAATGGATTTTCCTACAATGAGCAGTTCTTC. The chain joins TRBV5-1 to TRBJ2-1, with D unresolved. The V and J ends lost 1 base and 1 base respectively, with 21 bases between them. Germline V CDR1 and CDR2: SGHRS, YFSETQ. The CDR3 is 19 residues long.

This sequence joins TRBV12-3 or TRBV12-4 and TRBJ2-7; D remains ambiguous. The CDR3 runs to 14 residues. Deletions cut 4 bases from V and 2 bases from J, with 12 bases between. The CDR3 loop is CASSSRAVAYEQYF. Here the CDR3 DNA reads TGTGCCAGCAGTTCAAGGGCGGTGGCCTACGAGCAGTACTTC.

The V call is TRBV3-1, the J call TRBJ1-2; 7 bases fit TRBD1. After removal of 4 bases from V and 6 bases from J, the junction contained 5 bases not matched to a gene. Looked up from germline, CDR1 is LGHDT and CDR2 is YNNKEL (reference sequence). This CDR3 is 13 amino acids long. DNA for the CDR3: TGTGCCAGCAGCCGAGGGGACAGTAATGGCTACACCTTC. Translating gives CASSRGDSNGYTF. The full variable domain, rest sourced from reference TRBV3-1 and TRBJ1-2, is DTAVSQTPKYLVTQMGNDKSIKCEQNLGHDTMYWYKQDSKKFLKIMFSYNNKELIINETVPNRFSPKSPDKAHLNLHINSLELGDSAVYFCASSRGDSNGYTFGSGTRLTVV.

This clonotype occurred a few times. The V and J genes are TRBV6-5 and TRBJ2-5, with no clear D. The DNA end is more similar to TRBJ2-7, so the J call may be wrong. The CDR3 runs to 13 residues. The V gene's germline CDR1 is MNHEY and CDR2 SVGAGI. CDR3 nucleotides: TGTGCCAGCAGCCCCTCTGCAGGTAACGAGCAGTACTTC. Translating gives CASSPSAGNEQYF.

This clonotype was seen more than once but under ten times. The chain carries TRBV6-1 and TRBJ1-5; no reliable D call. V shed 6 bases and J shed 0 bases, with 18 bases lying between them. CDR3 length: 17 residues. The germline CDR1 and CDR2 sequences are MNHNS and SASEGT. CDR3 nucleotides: TGTGCCAGCAGACCTGTCCGAAGGAACCTTAGCAATCAGCCCCAGCATTTT. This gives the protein CASRPVRRNLSNQPQHF.

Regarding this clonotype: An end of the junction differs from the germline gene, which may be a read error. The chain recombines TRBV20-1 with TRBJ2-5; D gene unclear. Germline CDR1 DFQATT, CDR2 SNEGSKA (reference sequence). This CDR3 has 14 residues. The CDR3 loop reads CSARDQDGPGTQYF. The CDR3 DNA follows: TGTAGTGCTAGAGACCAGGACGGGCCTGGGACCCAGTACTTC.

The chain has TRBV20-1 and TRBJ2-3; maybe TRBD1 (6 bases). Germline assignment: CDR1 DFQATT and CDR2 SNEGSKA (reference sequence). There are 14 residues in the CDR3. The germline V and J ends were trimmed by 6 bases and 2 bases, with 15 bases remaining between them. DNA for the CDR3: TGCAGTGCCGGAGCACAGGGAAACACAGATACGCAGTATTTT. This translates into CSAGAQGNTDTQYF.

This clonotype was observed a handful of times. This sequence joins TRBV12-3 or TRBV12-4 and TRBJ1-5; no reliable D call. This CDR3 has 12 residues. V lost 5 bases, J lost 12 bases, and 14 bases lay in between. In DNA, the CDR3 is TGTGCCAGCAGTGGGTTAGGAAGCATCCAGCATTTT. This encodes CASSGLGSIQHF.

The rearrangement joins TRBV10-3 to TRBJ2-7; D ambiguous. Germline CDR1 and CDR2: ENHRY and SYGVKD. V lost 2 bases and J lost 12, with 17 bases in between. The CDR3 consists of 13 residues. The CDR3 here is CAISEPWRETRYF. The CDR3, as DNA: TGTGCCATCAGTGAGCCCTGGAGAGAGACCCGGTACTTC.

The CDR3 is CASSFWTGANEAFF. The CDR3 DNA reads as TGTGCCAGCAGTTTTTGGACAGGAGCTAATGAAGCTTTCTTT. This sequence joins TRBV12-3 or TRBV12-4 and TRBJ1-1; 7 nucleotides agree with TRBD1. V was pared by 3 bases and J by 7 bases, with 8 bases of the junction left unmatched. CDR3 length equals 14 residues.

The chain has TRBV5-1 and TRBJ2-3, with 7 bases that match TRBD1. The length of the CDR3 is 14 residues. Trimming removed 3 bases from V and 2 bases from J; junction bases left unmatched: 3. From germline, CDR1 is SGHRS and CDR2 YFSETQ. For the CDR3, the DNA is TGCGCCAGCAGCTGGGACAGAGACACAGATACGCAGTATTTT. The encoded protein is CASSWDRDTDTQYF.